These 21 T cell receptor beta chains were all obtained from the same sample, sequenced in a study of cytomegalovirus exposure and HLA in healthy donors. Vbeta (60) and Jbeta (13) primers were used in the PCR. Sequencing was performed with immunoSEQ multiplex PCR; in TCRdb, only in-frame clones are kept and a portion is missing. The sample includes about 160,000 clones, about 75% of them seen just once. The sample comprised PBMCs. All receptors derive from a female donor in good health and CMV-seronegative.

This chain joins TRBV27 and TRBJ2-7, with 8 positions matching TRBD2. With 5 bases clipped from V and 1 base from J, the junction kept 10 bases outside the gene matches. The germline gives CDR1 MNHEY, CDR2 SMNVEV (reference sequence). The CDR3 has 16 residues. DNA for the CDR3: TGTGCCAGCAGTCAACGAGCGGGAGACCTTTCCTACGAGCAGTACTTC. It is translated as CASSQRAGDLSYEQYF.

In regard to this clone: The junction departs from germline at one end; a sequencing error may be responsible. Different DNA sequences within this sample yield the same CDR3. The CDR3: CASSLSPTANQPQHF. The CDR3 DNA reads TGTGCTAGCAGCCTATCCCCGACAGCAAATCAGCCCCAGCATTTT. The rearrangement links TRBV6-5 to TRBJ1-5, with D perhaps TRBD1 (5 bases). CDR1 is MNHEY, CDR2 SVGAGI, per germline. The CDR3 length is 15 residues.

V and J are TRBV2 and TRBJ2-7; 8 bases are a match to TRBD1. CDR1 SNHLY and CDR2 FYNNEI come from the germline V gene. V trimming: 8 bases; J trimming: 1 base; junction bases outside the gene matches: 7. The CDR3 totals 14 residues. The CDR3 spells CASGKDRVSYEQYF. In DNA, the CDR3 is TGTGCCAGCGGTAAGGACAGGGTATCCTACGAGCAGTACTTC.

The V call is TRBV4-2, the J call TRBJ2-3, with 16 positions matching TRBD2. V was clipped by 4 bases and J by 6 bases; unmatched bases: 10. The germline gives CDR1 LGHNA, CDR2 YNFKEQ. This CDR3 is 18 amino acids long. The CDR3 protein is CASSPAGTSGGALDTQYF. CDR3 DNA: TGTGCCAGCAGCCCGGCCGGGACTAGCGGGGGGGCCCTGGATACGCAGTATTTT.

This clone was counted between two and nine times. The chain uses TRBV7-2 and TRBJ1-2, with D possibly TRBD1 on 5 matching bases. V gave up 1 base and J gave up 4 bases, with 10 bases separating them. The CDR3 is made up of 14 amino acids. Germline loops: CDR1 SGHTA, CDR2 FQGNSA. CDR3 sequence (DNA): TGTGCCAGCAGCTTAGGAGTGGGGGGCTATGGCTACACCTTC. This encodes CASSLGVGGYGYTF.

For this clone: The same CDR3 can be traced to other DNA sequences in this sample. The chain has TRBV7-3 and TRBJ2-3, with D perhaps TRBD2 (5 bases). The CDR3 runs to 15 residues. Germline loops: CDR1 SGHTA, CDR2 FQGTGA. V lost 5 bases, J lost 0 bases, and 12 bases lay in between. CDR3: CASSRGLASTDTQYF. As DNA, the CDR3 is TGTGCCAGCAGCCGAGGACTGGCTAGCACAGATACGCAGTATTTT. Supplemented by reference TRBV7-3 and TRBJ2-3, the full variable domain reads GAGVSQTPSNKVTEKGKYVELRCDPISGHTALYWYRQSLGQGPEFLIYFQGTGAADDSGLPNDRFFAVRPEGSVSTLKIQRTERGDSAVYLCASSRGLASTDTQYFGPGTRLTVL.

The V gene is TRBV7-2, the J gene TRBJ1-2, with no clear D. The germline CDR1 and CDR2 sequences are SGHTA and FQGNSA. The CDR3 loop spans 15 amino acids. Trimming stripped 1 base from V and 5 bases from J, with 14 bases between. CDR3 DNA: TGTGCCAGCAGCTTAGAGTGGAAGGCGGGATATGGCTACACCTTC. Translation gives CASSLEWKAGYGYTF.

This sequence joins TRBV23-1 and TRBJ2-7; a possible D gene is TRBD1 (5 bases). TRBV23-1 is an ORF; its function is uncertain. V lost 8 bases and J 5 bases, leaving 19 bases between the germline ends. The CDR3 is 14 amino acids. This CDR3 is CASPSLGQGNEQYF. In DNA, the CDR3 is TGCGCCAGCCCCTCCCTCGGGCAGGGAAACGAGCAGTACTTC.

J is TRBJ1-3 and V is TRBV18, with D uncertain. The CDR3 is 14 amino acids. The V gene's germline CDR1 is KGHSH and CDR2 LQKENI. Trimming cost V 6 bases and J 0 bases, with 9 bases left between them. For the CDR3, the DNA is TGTGCCAGCTCTTCCGGGAACTCTGGAAACACCATATATTTT. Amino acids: CASSSGNSGNTIYF.

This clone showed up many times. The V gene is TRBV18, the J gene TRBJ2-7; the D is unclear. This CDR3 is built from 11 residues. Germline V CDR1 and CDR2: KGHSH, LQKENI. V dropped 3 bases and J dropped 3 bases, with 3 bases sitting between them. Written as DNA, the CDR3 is TGTGCCAGCTCACCCAACTACGAGCAGTACTTC. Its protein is CASSPNYEQYF. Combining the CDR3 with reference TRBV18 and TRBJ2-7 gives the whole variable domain NAGVMQNPRHLVRRRGQEARLRCSPMKGHSHVYWYRQLPEEGLKFMVYLQKENIIDESGMPKERFSAEFPKEGPSILRIQQVVRGDSAAYFCASSPNYEQYFGPGTRLTVT.

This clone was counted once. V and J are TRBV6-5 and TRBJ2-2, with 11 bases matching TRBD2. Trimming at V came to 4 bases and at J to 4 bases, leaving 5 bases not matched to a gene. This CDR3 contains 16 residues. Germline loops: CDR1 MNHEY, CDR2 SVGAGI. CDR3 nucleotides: TGTGCCAGCAGTTGGGGAACTAGCGGGAGCACCGGGGAGCTGTTTTTT. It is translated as CASSWGTSGSTGELFF.

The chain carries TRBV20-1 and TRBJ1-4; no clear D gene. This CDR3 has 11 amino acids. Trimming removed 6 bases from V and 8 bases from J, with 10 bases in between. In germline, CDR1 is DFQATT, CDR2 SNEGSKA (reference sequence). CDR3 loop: CSAAAGEKLFF. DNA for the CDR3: TGCAGTGCCGCAGCGGGGGAAAAACTGTTTTTT.

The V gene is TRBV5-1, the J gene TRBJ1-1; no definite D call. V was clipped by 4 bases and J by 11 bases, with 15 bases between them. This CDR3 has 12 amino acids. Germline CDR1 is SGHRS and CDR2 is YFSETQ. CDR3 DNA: TGCGCCAGCAGCCAAGAGGGAGGGTTCGCTTTCTTT. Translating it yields CASSQEGGFAFF.

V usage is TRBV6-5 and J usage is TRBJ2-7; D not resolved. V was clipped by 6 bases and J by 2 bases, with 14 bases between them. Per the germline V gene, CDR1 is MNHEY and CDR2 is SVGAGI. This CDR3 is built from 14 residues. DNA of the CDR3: TGTGCCAGCAGCCCGAGGCACCGCACCTACGAGCAGTACTTC. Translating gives CASSPRHRTYEQYF.

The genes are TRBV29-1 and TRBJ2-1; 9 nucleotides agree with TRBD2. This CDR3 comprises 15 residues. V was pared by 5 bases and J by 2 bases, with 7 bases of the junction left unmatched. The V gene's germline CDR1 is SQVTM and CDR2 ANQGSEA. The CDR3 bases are TGCAGCGTTCGGGATAGCGGGAGAACCTACAATGAGCAGTTCTTC. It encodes CSVRDSGRTYNEQFF.

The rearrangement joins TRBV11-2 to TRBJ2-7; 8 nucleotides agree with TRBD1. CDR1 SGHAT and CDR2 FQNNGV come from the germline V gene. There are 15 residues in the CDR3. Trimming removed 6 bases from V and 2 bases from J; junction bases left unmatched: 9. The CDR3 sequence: CASSATGTGTYEQYF. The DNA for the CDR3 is TGTGCCAGCAGTGCAACCGGGACAGGCACCTACGAGCAGTACTTC.

CDR3 nucleotide sequence: TGTGCCACCAGCAGAGCCTGGGGCAGGGGTGGACAGCCCCAGCATTTT. It translates to CATSRAWGRGGQPQHF. This chain connects TRBV15 to TRBJ1-5, with D possibly matching TRBD1 (6 bases). Trimming removed 1 base from V and 7 bases from J, with 17 bases in between. CDR3 length: 16 residues. Germline values: CDR1 LNHNV, CDR2 YYDKDF (reference sequence).

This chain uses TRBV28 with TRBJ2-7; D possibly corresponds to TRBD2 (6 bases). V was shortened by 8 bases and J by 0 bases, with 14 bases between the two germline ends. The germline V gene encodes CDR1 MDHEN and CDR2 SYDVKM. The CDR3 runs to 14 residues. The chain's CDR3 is CASLPGGLSYEQYF. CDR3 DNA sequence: TGTGCCAGCCTCCCCGGGGGTCTCTCCTACGAGCAGTACTTC.

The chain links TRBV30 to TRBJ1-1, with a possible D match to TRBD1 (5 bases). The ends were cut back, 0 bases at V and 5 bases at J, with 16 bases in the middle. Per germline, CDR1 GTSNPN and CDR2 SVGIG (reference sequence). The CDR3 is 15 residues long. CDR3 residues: CAWSVLGGLETEAFF. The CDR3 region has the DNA TGTGCCTGGAGTGTACTTGGGGGGTTGGAAACTGAAGCTTTCTTT.

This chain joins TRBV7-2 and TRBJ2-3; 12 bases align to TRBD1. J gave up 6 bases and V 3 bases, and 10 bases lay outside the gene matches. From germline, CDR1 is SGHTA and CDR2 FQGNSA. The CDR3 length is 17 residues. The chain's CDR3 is CASSFNSGTGGFDTQYF. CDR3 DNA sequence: TGTGCCAGCAGCTTTAACTCCGGGACAGGGGGCTTCGATACGCAGTATTTT.

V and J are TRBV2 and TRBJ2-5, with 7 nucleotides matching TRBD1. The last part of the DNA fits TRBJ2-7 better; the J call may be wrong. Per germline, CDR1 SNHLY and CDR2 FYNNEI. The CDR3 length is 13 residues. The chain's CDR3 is CASRRGTAYEQYF. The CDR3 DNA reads TGTGCCAGCAGGAGGGGGACAGCCTACGAGCAGTACTTC.